The 14 T cell receptor beta chains in this list originate from one sample, sequenced in a study of type 1 and type 2 diabetes patients. The PCR template was genomic DNA. Amplification of the beta chain CDR3 used 30 forward and 13 reverse multiplex primers. TCRdb re-called the multiplex PCR reads with MiXCR, one entry per CDR3 protein. Counted here are around 300,000 distinct CDR3 sequences, over 45% occurring once; the ten biggest clones make up roughly an eighth. Sequenced material: peripheral blood mononuclear cells (PBMCs). The source of these receptors is a man in his late teens or twenties with type 2 diabetes.

This clonotype has just a few counts. The V call is TRBV28, the J call TRBJ2-1; possibly TRBD1 for D (6 bases). The germline V gene encodes CDR1 MDHEN and CDR2 SYDVKM. V lost 8 bases to trimming and J lost 8 bases, with 7 bases between them. This CDR3 is built from 10 residues. CDR3 nucleotide sequence: TGTGCCAGCGGGGGCGATGAGCAGTTCTTC. Amino acid sequence: CASGGDEQFF.

The V call is TRBV27, the J call TRBJ1-1; tentative D call: TRBD1 (5 bases). The CDR3 spans 13 residues. CDR1 and CDR2 from the germline V gene are MNHEY and SMNVEV (reference sequence). V was clipped by 10 bases and J by 4 bases, with 16 bases between them. The CDR3 DNA reads as TGTGCCACCCCTCAGGGTGGGGGCACTGAAGCTTTCTTT. The encoded protein is CATPQGGGTEAFF.

The chain joins TRBV9 to TRBJ1-2, with D possibly being TRBD1 (6 bases). From germline, CDR1 is SGDLS and CDR2 YYNGEE. Trimming stripped 1 base from V and 4 bases from J, with 14 bases between. The CDR3 loop spans 15 amino acids. CDR3 sequence: CASSVRDTSRYGYTF. The CDR3 region has the DNA TGTGCCAGCAGCGTACGGGACACGAGCCGCTATGGCTACACCTTC.

This clonotype was detected a few times. The chain uses TRBV28 and TRBJ2-7; the D is unclear. This CDR3 region has 13 residues. Germline V gives CDR1 MDHEN, CDR2 SYDVKM. Trimming pared 2 bases from V and 0 bases from J, leaving 5 bases between. CDR3 sequence (DNA): TGTGCCAGCAGTTTACCGGCCTCCTACGAGCAGTACTTC. This translates into CASSLPASYEQYF.

This clonotype turned up a few times. DNA for the CDR3: TGTGCCAGCAGCGTAGAACCCGATGGGGACACTGAAGCTTTCTTT. This codes for CASSVEPDGDTEAFF. This chain joins TRBV9 and TRBJ1-1; no clear D gene. Trimming took off 0 bases at V and 3 bases at J, with 12 bases between the two ends. Germline loops: CDR1 SGDLS, CDR2 YYNGEE. This CDR3 comprises 15 residues.

With regard to this clonotype: One end of the junction fails to match germline, which may point to a read error. The chain is built from TRBV28 and TRBJ2-3, with D perhaps matching TRBD1 (6 bases). The CDR3 spans 14 residues. Per germline, CDR1 MDHEN and CDR2 SYDVKM. CDR3 sequence: CASGTTGWTDTQYF. CDR3 bases: TGTGCCAGCGGTACCACAGGGTGGACAGATACGCAGTACTTT.

This clonotype appeared once. V gene TRBV19 combines with J gene TRBJ2-7; 8 positions match TRBD1. Germline-derived CDR1 and CDR2 are LNHDA and SQIVND (reference sequence). This CDR3 contains 16 residues. V lost 5 bases, J lost 0 bases, and 9 bases stayed unmatched. CDR3: CASSPRGQGFSYEQYF. Here the CDR3 DNA reads TGTGCCAGTAGTCCCCGTGGACAGGGCTTCTCCTACGAGCAGTACTTC.

This clonotype showed up just a few times. The chain joins TRBV6-2 or TRBV6-3 to TRBJ2-7; D is possibly TRBD2 (6 bases). This CDR3 spans 18 amino acids. Germline V gene sequence: CDR1 MNHEY, CDR2 SVGEGT. Trimming stripped 2 bases from V and 4 bases from J, with 24 bases between. The CDR3: CASSYRTPQGSGIYEQYF. The DNA for the CDR3 is TGTGCCAGCAGTTACAGGACCCCCCAGGGTAGCGGAATTTACGAGCAGTACTTC.

DNA for the CDR3: TGTGCCAGCAGTGGACAGGATTTTGGAAACACCATATATTTT. This sequence encodes CASSGQDFGNTIYF. V is TRBV27 and J is TRBJ1-3, with TRBD1 identical over 7 bases. Germline-derived CDR1 and CDR2 are MNHEY and SMNVEV (reference sequence). The J segment lost 3 bases and the V segment lost 5 bases, leaving 4 bases of the junction unmatched. The CDR3 loop spans 14 amino acids.

The rearrangement uses TRBV30 and TRBJ2-7, with 11 bases identical to TRBD1. V dropped 5 bases and J dropped 6; count of bases not matched to a gene: 3. Germline CDR1 and CDR2: GTSNPN and SVGIG (reference sequence). The CDR3 loop spans 12 amino acids. DNA of the CDR3: TGTGCCTGGGGGGACAGGGGGGGCGAGCAGTACTTC. It translates to CAWGDRGGEQYF.

V is TRBV28 and J is TRBJ1-2; 12 bases map to TRBD1. The CDR3 consists of 15 residues. V lost 5 bases and J lost 8; bases outside the gene matches: 9. Germline-derived CDR1 and CDR2 are MDHEN and SYDVKM. In DNA, the CDR3 is TGTGCCAGCAGTCTCACCGGGACAGGGGGCTGGGGCTACACCTTC. Its protein is CASSLTGTGGWGYTF.

The CDR3 sequence: CASSRPEQYF. The DNA of the CDR3 is TGTGCCAGCAGCCGGCCCGAGCAGTACTTC. V usage is TRBV27 and J usage is TRBJ2-7; the D is unclear. Germline loops: CDR1 MNHEY, CDR2 SMNVEV (reference sequence). The CDR3 is 10 residues long. The ends were cut back, 6 bases at V and 6 bases at J, with 6 bases in the middle.

As regards this clonotype: The CDR3 does not end in the conserved phenylalanine or tryptophan, so this is likely a read error. The chain has TRBV9 and TRBJ2-1; D perhaps matches TRBD1 (5 bases). The length of the CDR3 is 14 residues. The V end was cut by 4 bases, the J end by 6 bases, with 14 bases between. The V gene's germline CDR1 is SGDLS and CDR2 YYNGEE. The CDR3 sequence is CASSPSDRPNEQFS. CDR3 DNA: TGTGCCAGCAGCCCGAGCGACAGACCCAATGAGCAGTTCTCC.

This chain connects TRBV12-5 to TRBJ1-5, with D tentatively TRBD1 (6 bases). From germline, CDR1 is LGHNT and CDR2 FRNRAP. The V end lost 2 bases, the J end lost 2 bases, and 10 bases lay between the germline ends. This CDR3 comprises 15 residues. The CDR3 DNA sequence: TGTGCTAGTGGTTTGTGGGGGGGCGGCAATCAGCCCCAGCATTTT. Encoded protein: CASGLWGGGNQPQHF.